These T cell receptor beta chains were read from a single sample in a study of blood T cell repertoires in COVID-19. Method: immunoSEQ multiplex PCR; TCRdb's copy keeps in-frame clones and lacks some. Counted here are 25,000 to 35,000 clones, around 87% occurring once; the ten biggest clones make up roughly 1.4%. The sample comprised peripheral blood. All receptors come from a man in his 60s with active COVID-19. The CDR3 runs from the conserved cysteine through the conserved F or W. The D gene is left open where the match is weak. Part of the rows lack a size; the others show once, few, many or a class for expanded clones.

V gene	D gene	J gene	clone size	CDR3 protein	CDR3 DNA
TRBV19	TRBD1	TRBJ1-2	-	CASSPGQAYGYTF	TGTGCCAGTAGTCCCGGACAGGCCTATGGCTACACCTTC
TRBV10-3	TRBD1	TRBJ1-2	-	CAISGRQGREGYTF	TGTGCCATCAGTGGACGACAGGGGCGGGAGGGCTACACCTTC
TRBV4-1	TRBD1	TRBJ2-3	-	CASSQAQGATDTQYF	TGCGCCAGCAGCCAAGCTCAGGGGGCTACAGATACGCAGTATTTT
TRBV24-1	TRBD1	TRBJ2-7	-	CATGQGVGYEQYF	TGTGCCACGGGACAGGGGGTAGGGTACGAGCAGTACTTC
TRBV10-1	-	TRBJ2-7	-	CASSEGAGSYEQYF	TGCGCCAGCAGTGAGGGGGCCGGGAGCTACGAGCAGTACTTC
TRBV24-1	-	TRBJ1-2	-	CATSEGTGVTNYGYTF	TGTGCCACCAGTGAGGGGACGGGAGTCACTAACTATGGCTACACCTTC
TRBV6-2/TRBV6-3	-	TRBJ1-2	-	CASSYRRGYTF	TGTGCCAGCAGTTACCGGCGGGGCTACACCTTC
TRBV5-6	-	TRBJ2-3	-	CASSSPSKRLHTDTQYF	TGTGCCAGCAGCTCGCCCTCGAAGAGGTTGCACACAGATACGCAGTATTTT
TRBV11-3	-	TRBJ2-7	few	CASSPDRNYEQYF	TGTGCCAGCAGCCCGGACAGAAACTACGAGCAGTACTTC
TRBV7-3	TRBD2	TRBJ2-3	-	CASSFPAGVLYF	TGTGCCAGCAGCTTCCCAGCGGGGGTGTTGTATTTT
TRBV28	TRBD2	TRBJ2-1	-	CASSFRLAGGDTYNEQFF	TGTGCCAGCAGTTTTAGGCTAGCGGGGGGGGACACCTACAATGAGCAGTTCTTC
TRBV10-3	-	TRBJ2-7	once	CAISEPQASYEQYF	TGTGCCATCAGTGAGCCACAGGCCTCCTACGAGCAGTACTTC
TRBV5-4	TRBD1	TRBJ2-3	-	CASSMGQGTDTQYF	TGTGCCAGCAGCATGGGACAGGGCACAGATACGCAGTATTTT
TRBV11-2	-	TRBJ1-3	once	CASSLALTGNTIYF	TGTGCCAGCAGCTTAGCTCTAACTGGAAACACCATATATTTT
TRBV14	TRBD1	TRBJ2-5	-	CASSTARGWQETQYF	TGTGCCAGCAGCACCGCCAGGGGGTGGCAAGAGACCCAGTACTTC
TRBV9	TRBD2	TRBJ2-7	-	CASSSGLAPLYEQYF	TGTGCCAGCAGTTCCGGACTAGCCCCCCTCTACGAGCAGTACTTC
TRBV19	-	TRBJ1-6	-	CASSPTGLNSPLHF	TGTGCCAGTAGTCCCACAGGGCTAAATTCACCCCTCCACTTT
TRBV5-1	TRBD1	TRBJ1-1	-	CASSQTGGGTEAFF	TGCGCCAGCAGCCAGACAGGGGGCGGCACTGAAGCTTTCTTT
TRBV19	TRBD1	TRBJ1-2	-	CASSQTGAYGYTF	TGTGCCAGTAGTCAGACAGGGGCCTATGGCTACACCTTC
TRBV15	-	TRBJ1-2	-	CATSRGGNYGYTF	TGTGCCACCAGCAGAGGGGGCAACTATGGCTACACCTTC
TRBV6-5	TRBD1	TRBJ2-6	-	CASSRQGGGANVLTF	TGTGCCAGCAGTCGACAGGGGGGCGGGGCCAACGTCCTGACTTTC
TRBV5-4	TRBD1	TRBJ1-5	-	CASSLVGPDRAGQPQHF	TGTGCCAGCAGCTTGGTGGGCCCGGACAGGGCGGGTCAGCCCCAGCATTTT
TRBV2	TRBD2	TRBJ2-5	once	CASGEGGLGFKTQYF	TGTGCCAGCGGGGAGGGGGGACTAGGGTTTAAGACCCAGTACTTC
TRBV5-1	-	TRBJ1-3	-	CASSLGRRLGNGNTIYF	TGCGCCAGCAGCTTGGGGCGCCGACTTGGAAACGGAAACACCATATATTTT
TRBV2	-	TRBJ1-1	-	CASSPPINTEAFF	TGTGCCAGCAGTCCCCCTATAAACACTGAAGCTTTCTTT
TRBV9	-	TRBJ1-1	-	CASSPTTFGGNTEAFF	TGTGCCAGCAGCCCGACAACCTTCGGGGGGAACACTGAAGCTTTCTTT
TRBV7-2	TRBD1	TRBJ2-3	-	CASSWRTGVTITDTQYF	TGTGCCAGCAGCTGGAGGACAGGGGTGACTATCACAGATACGCAGTATTTT
TRBV5-1	TRBD2	TRBJ2-1	-	CASSLSAGGEYNEQFF	TGCGCCAGCAGCTTGTCGGCGGGGGGCGAGTACAATGAGCAGTTCTTC
TRBV3-1/TRBV3-2	-	TRBJ2-6	-	CASSQVAGFSGANVLTF	TGTGCCAGCAGCCAAGTGGCGGGTTTCTCTGGGGCCAACGTCCTGACTTTC
TRBV7-7	TRBD2	TRBJ2-1	-	CASSLGVGGYNEQFF	TGTGCCAGCAGTCTGGGAGTCGGGGGGTACAATGAGCAGTTCTTC
TRBV4-1	-	TRBJ1-1	-	CASSQHWGGSPNTEAFF	TGCGCCAGCAGCCAACACTGGGGGGGGAGTCCGAACACTGAAGCTTTCTTT
TRBV6-5	-	TRBJ1-2	-	CASKFPGAGYTF	TGTGCCAGCAAATTCCCAGGGGCTGGCTACACCTTC
TRBV2	-	TRBJ1-2	-	CASRARPAGGYTF	TGTGCCAGCAGGGCCAGACCCGCAGGTGGCTACACCTTC
TRBV7-3	-	TRBJ2-3	-	CASSLGGDIRTDTQYF	TGTGCCAGCAGCTTAGGTGGCGACATCCGCACAGATACGCAGTATTTT
TRBV20-1	TRBD1	TRBJ1-1	-	CSASWTGGELVFF	TGCAGTGCTAGTTGGACAGGGGGCGAATTAGTTTTCTTT
TRBV7-6	TRBD1	TRBJ1-4	-	CASSGTGDEKLFF	TGTGCCAGCAGTGGGACAGGGGATGAAAAACTGTTTTTT
TRBV11-2	TRBD2	TRBJ2-2	-	CASRGAPSGRFTGELFF	TGTGCCAGCAGGGGCGCGCCTAGCGGGCGGTTCACCGGGGAGCTGTTTTTT
TRBV5-4	-	TRBJ2-6	few	CASSPGLASSGANVLTF	TGTGCCAGCAGCCCGGGACTGGCGAGCTCTGGGGCCAACGTCCTGACTTTC
TRBV7-9	-	TRBJ2-5	once	CASSLGTAGETQYF	TGTGCCAGCAGCTTAGGCACGGCGGGGGAGACCCAGTACTTC
TRBV19	TRBD1	TRBJ1-6	once	CASSGDRGGNSPLHF	TGTGCCAGTAGTGGCGACAGGGGGGGCAATTCACCCCTCCACTTT
TRBV7-2	-	TRBJ2-1	-	CASSLARYNEQFF	TGTGCCAGCAGCTTGGCTCGATACAATGAGCAGTTCTTC
TRBV6-5	TRBD1	TRBJ1-2	-	CASSYSRDRTYGYTF	TGTGCCAGCAGTTACTCCCGGGACAGGACCTATGGCTACACCTTC
TRBV28	TRBD1	TRBJ1-2	-	CASSQTRQGGGYTF	TGTGCCAGCAGTCAGACGAGACAGGGCGGTGGCTACACCTTC
TRBV5-1	TRBD1	TRBJ1-2	-	CASSSDRGVSGYTF	TGCGCCAGCAGCTCCGACAGGGGAGTGTCAGGCTACACCTTC
TRBV18	-	TRBJ2-7	-	CASSLSGGYEQYF	TGTGCCAGCTCTTTGTCAGGGGGGTACGAGCAGTACTTC
TRBV3-1/TRBV3-2	-	TRBJ1-1	-	CASSGSNTEAFF	TGTGCCAGTTCAGGGTCGAACACTGAAGCTTTCTTT